A single sample is the source of the 21 T cell receptor beta chains below, sequenced in a study of T cells in Graves' hyperthyroidism and ophthalmopathy. Researchers amplified the TCR beta CDR3 regions from RNA transcripts. First-round RT-PCR targeting the TCR CDR3 was performed with the HTBI primer set. One entry per CDR3 protein, called by TCRdb with MiXCR from the multiplex PCR reads. The sample shows about 420,000 distinct CDR3 sequences, around a sixth of them seen only once. The material sequenced was blood. The origin of the receptors is a woman aged 18-29 years with Graves' hyperthyroidism.

This clonotype was picked up many times. V usage is TRBV6-2 or TRBV6-3 and J usage is TRBJ2-3, with D unclear. Looked up from germline, CDR1 is MNHEY and CDR2 is SVGEGT. Between the trimmed V and J ends, which lost 0 bases and 2 bases, there was a span of 6 bases. This CDR3 spans 14 amino acids. The CDR3 reads CASSYSDPTDTQYF. The CDR3 DNA follows: TGTGCCAGCAGTTACTCGGACCCCACAGATACGCAGTATTTT.

For this clonotype: One end of the junction is discordant with germline, which a read error may explain. The rearrangement uses TRBV7-8 and TRBJ2-5; D could derive from TRBD1 or TRBD2 (5 bases each). The CDR3 is made up of 15 amino acids. Germline V gene sequence: CDR1 SGHVS, CDR2 FQNEAQ. The CDR3 coding sequence is TGCGCCAGCAGCCAAGATCGGGGCCCCTTTGTCGCCCAGTACTTC. Protein: CASSQDRGPFVAQYF.

The V and J genes are TRBV20-1 and TRBJ2-5; TRBD2 aligns across 9 bases. CDR3 length: 13 residues. Germline V gene lookup returns CDR1 DFQATT and CDR2 SNEGSKA (reference sequence). Trimming removed 3 bases from V and 5 bases from J; junction bases left unmatched: 4. The CDR3 region is CSARREGRETQYF. The CDR3 DNA is TGCAGTGCTAGGCGGGAGGGACGGGAGACCCAGTACTTC.

Regarding this clonotype: A read error may explain this, as a much larger clone is one base away. V is TRBV5-1 and J is TRBJ1-4, with 9 bases that match TRBD1. With 3 bases clipped from V and 3 bases from J, the junction kept 3 bases outside the gene matches. Germline V gene lookup returns CDR1 SGHRS and CDR2 YFSETQ. The CDR3 loop spans 15 amino acids. The CDR3 DNA follows: TGCGCCAGCAGCTGGACAGGGGCAGCTAATGAAAAACTGTTTTTT. It yields the protein CASSWTGAANEKLFF. The full variable domain, in which reference TRBV5-1 and TRBJ1-4 provide the parts outside the CDR3, is KAGVTQTPRYLIKTRGQQVTLSCSPISGHRSVSWYQQTPGQGLQFLFEYFSETQRNKGNFPGRFSGRQFSNSRSEMNVSTLELGDSALYLCASSWTGAANEKLFFGSGTQLSVL.

A single count supports this clonotype. This chain uses TRBV5-5 with TRBJ1-4; D gene unclear. Between the trimmed V and J ends, which lost 6 bases and 8 bases, there was a span of 11 bases. The CDR3 consists of 12 residues. Germline CDR1 SGHKS, CDR2 YYEKEE (reference sequence). CDR3 in amino acids: CASTLPGEKLFF. The CDR3 nucleotides are TGTGCCAGCACCCTCCCCGGGGAAAAACTGTTTTTT.

The count of this clonotype is one. Written as DNA, the CDR3 is TGTGCCAGCAGTTTATTACCCCCCGGTGAAGAAAAACTGTTTTTT. Protein: CASSLLPPGEEKLFF. J is TRBJ1-4 and V is TRBV27; no definite D call. The CDR3 sequence is 15 residues long. Germline values: CDR1 MNHEY, CDR2 SMNVEV (reference sequence). Trimming cost V 1 base and J 8 bases, with 14 bases left between them. Variable domain in full (rest from reference TRBV27 and TRBJ1-4): EAQVTQNPRYLITVTGKKLTVTCSQNMNHEYMSWYRQDPGLGLRQIYYSMNVEVTDKGDVPEGYKVSRKEKRNFPLILESPSPNQTSLYFCASSLLPPGEEKLFFGSGTQLSVL.

The genes are TRBV18 and TRBJ1-2; TRBD1 matches 7 bases. The CDR3 has 14 residues. Germline values: CDR1 KGHSH, CDR2 LQKENI. Trimming at V came to 3 bases and at J to 8 bases, leaving 9 bases not matched to a gene. CDR3 loop: CASSPLDRAGGYTF. CDR3 sequence (DNA): TGTGCCAGCTCACCCCTTGACAGGGCAGGAGGCTACACCTTC.

This clonotype was seen repeatedly, ten times or more. The J gene is TRBJ1-6, the V gene TRBV6-1; possible D gene TRBD1, 6 bases. Germline CDR1 MNHNS, CDR2 SASEGT. Trimming took off 6 bases at V and 5 bases at J, with 17 bases between the two ends. The CDR3 runs to 16 residues. Written as DNA, the CDR3 is TGTGCCAGCAGGGAACAGGGACTAACAAATAATTCACCCCTCCACTTT. It encodes CASREQGLTNNSPLHF.

Concerning this clonotype: A much larger clonotype is one base distant, so this may be a read error. The conserved phenylalanine or tryptophan normally closing the CDR3 is absent here, so this likely arose from a read error. V usage is TRBV11-2 and J usage is TRBJ2-4; D unresolved. The CDR3 runs to 15 residues. The V end lost 6 bases, the J end lost 3 bases, and 15 bases lay between the germline ends. Germline loops: CDR1 SGHAT, CDR2 FQNNGV. The CDR3 coding sequence is TGTGCCAGCAGTTACGAAGCCTGGGGCAAAAACATTCAGTACTCC. Encoded protein: CASSYEAWGKNIQYS.

This chain connects TRBV20-1 to TRBJ2-1; 9 bases map to TRBD2. Germline lookup yields CDR1 DFQATT and CDR2 SNEGSKA (reference sequence). Trimming removed 5 bases from V and 4 bases from J; junction bases left unmatched: 3. CDR3 length: 13 amino acids. The CDR3 DNA follows: TGCAGTGCTGATCTAGCGGGGTACAATGAGCAGTTCTTC. Protein: CSADLAGYNEQFF.

The chain carries TRBV2 and TRBJ2-7, with D hard to call. The CDR3 has 13 residues. The V end was cut by 10 bases, the J end by 3 bases, with 16 bases between. CDR1 and CDR2 (germline): SNHLY, FYNNEI. The CDR3 loop reads CAKTRTGGYEQYF. The CDR3, as DNA: TGTGCCAAAACACGGACCGGCGGCTACGAGCAGTACTTC. Full variable domain (rest looked up from reference TRBV2 and TRBJ2-7): EPEVTQTPSHQVTQMGQEVILRCVPISNHLYFYWYRQILGQKVEFLVSFYNNEISEKSEIFDDQFSVERPDGSNFTLKIRSTKLEDSAMYFCAKTRTGGYEQYFGPGTRLTVT.

The sample holds many counts of this clonotype. The CDR3 DNA is TGTGCCAGCAGTGAAGTTCTAGCGGGAGAGTACGAGCAGTACTTC. Amino acids: CASSEVLAGEYEQYF. This sequence joins TRBV2 and TRBJ2-7, with 10 bases aligning to TRBD2. The V gene end was trimmed by 1 base and the J gene end by 4 bases; junction bases not matched to a gene: 4. The germline V gene encodes CDR1 SNHLY and CDR2 FYNNEI. The CDR3 contains 15 residues. The full variable domain, its missing parts supplied by reference TRBV2 and TRBJ2-7, is EPEVTQTPSHQVTQMGQEVILRCVPISNHLYFYWYRQILGQKVEFLVSFYNNEISEKSEIFDDQFSVERPDGSNFTLKIRSTKLEDSAMYFCASSEVLAGEYEQYFGPGTRLTVT.

The chain uses TRBV6-5 and TRBJ2-2; TRBD1 matches 7 bases. The CDR3 has 15 amino acids. Germline lookup yields CDR1 MNHEY and CDR2 SVGAGI. Germline trimming cut 2 bases from V and 4 bases from J; bases unmatched to any gene: 4. CDR3 region: CASSYQGDPTGELFF. CDR3 DNA sequence: TGTGCCAGCAGTTACCAGGGGGACCCCACCGGGGAGCTGTTTTTT.

This clonotype was seen repeatedly, ten times or more. This chain joins TRBV7-9 and TRBJ2-1; D is unclear. The V end lost 3 bases, the J end lost 7 bases, and 10 bases lay between the germline ends. Germline assignment: CDR1 SEHNR and CDR2 FQNEAQ (reference sequence). The CDR3 totals 13 residues. The CDR3 reads CASSFPVLNEQFF. The DNA for the CDR3 is TGTGCCAGCAGCTTTCCAGTTCTAAATGAGCAGTTCTTC.

This clonotype was seen more than once but under ten times. J is TRBJ1-2 and V is TRBV6-1; D is ambiguous. The CDR3 is made up of 14 amino acids. CDR1 is MNHNS and CDR2 is SASEGT in the germline V gene. V was trimmed by 5 bases and J by 3 bases, leaving 13 bases between them. The CDR3 sequence: CASSRTQDYYGYTF. The CDR3 coding sequence is TGTGCCAGCAGTCGAACCCAGGATTACTATGGCTACACCTTC.

This clonotype has at least ten counts. The chain joins TRBV20-1 to TRBJ2-5; D possibly corresponds to TRBD1 (6 bases). This CDR3 is built from 12 residues. The germline gives CDR1 DFQATT, CDR2 SNEGSKA (reference sequence). Trimming took off 6 bases at V and 1 base at J, with 9 bases between the two ends. The CDR3 region has the DNA TGCAGTGCCAGGACAGCCCAAGAGACCCAGTACTTC. Its translation: CSARTAQETQYF.

With regard to this clonotype: A much larger clone differs by one base, so this may be a read error. V usage is TRBV3-1 and J usage is TRBJ1-3, with a possible D match to TRBD1 (6 bases). CDR3 size: 13 residues. Germline CDR1 reads LGHDT; CDR2 reads YNNKEL (reference sequence). The CDR3 spells CASSQGAGNTVYF. CDR3 DNA: TGTGCCAGCAGCCAGGGGGCTGGAAACACCGTATATTTT.

This clonotype occurred many times. The genes are TRBV2 and TRBJ2-5, with D perhaps given as TRBD1 or TRBD2 (5 bases each). This CDR3 is 14 amino acids long. V was trimmed by 6 bases and J by 2 bases, leaving 13 bases between them. Germline V gene data show CDR1 as SNHLY and CDR2 as FYNNEI. CDR3 in DNA: TGTGCCAGCAGGACGGGACGGCCACAAGAGACCCAGTACTTC. Its translation is CASRTGRPQETQYF.

Only a few counts were recorded for this clonotype. CDR3 region: CASRGTGEAEQYF. Written as DNA, the CDR3 is TGCGCCAGCAGGGGGACAGGGGAGGCCGAGCAGTACTTC. The chain carries TRBV4-1 and TRBJ2-7; 10 nucleotides align to TRBD1. The V segment lost 6 bases and the J segment 6 bases; nucleotides outside the gene matches: 5. The germline gives CDR1 MGHRA, CDR2 YSYEKL. The CDR3 consists of 13 residues.

There are many counts of this clonotype. The chain has TRBV6-1 and TRBJ2-1, with D uncertain. Germline lookup yields CDR1 MNHNS and CDR2 SASEGT. The CDR3 runs 14 residues. V was shortened by 5 bases and J by 7 bases, with 15 bases between the two germline ends. As DNA, the CDR3 is TGTGCCAGCAGTCCAAGGACCGTCGGGAATGAGCAGTTCTTC. Translated, it gives CASSPRTVGNEQFF.

The chain employs TRBV10-3 and TRBJ1-1; no reliable D call. Germline loops: CDR1 ENHRY, CDR2 SYGVKD. The V end was cut by 6 bases, the J end by 1 base, with 3 bases between. The CDR3 totals 11 residues. This CDR3 is CAIRANTEAFF. The CDR3 bases are TGTGCCATCAGAGCGAACACTGAAGCTTTCTTT.